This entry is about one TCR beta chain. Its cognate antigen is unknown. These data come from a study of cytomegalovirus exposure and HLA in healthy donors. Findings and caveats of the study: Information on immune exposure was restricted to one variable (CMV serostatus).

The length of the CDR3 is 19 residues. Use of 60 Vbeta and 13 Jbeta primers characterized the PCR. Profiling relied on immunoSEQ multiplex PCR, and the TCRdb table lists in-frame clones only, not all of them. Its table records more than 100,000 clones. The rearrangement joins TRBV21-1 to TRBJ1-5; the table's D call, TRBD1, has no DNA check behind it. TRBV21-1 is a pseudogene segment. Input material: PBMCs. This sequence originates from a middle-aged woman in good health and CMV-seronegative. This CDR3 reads CASRKRAGTEEFSNQPQHF. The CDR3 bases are TGTGCCAGCAGAAAAAGAGCCGGGACAGAAGAGTTTAGCAATCAGCCCCAGCATTTT.